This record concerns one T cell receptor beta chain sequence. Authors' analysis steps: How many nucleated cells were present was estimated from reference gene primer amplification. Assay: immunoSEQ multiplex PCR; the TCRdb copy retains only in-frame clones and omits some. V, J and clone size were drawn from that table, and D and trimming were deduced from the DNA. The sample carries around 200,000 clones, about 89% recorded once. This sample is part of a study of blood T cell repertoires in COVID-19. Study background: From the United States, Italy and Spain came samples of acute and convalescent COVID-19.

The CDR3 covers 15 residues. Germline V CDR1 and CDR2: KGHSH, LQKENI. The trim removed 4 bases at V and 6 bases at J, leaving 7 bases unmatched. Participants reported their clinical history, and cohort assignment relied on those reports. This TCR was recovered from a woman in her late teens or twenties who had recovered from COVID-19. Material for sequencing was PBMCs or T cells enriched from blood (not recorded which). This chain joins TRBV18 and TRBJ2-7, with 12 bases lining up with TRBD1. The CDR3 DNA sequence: TGTGCCAGCTCACTCCGGGACAGGGGGCTGATCGAGCAGTACTTC. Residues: CASSLRDRGLIEQYF. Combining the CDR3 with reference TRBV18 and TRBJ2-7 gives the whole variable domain NAGVMQNPRHLVRRRGQEARLRCSPMKGHSHVYWYRQLPEEGLKFMVYLQKENIIDESGMPKERFSAEFPKEGPSILRIQQVVRGDSAAYFCASSLRDRGLIEQYFGPGTRLTVT.